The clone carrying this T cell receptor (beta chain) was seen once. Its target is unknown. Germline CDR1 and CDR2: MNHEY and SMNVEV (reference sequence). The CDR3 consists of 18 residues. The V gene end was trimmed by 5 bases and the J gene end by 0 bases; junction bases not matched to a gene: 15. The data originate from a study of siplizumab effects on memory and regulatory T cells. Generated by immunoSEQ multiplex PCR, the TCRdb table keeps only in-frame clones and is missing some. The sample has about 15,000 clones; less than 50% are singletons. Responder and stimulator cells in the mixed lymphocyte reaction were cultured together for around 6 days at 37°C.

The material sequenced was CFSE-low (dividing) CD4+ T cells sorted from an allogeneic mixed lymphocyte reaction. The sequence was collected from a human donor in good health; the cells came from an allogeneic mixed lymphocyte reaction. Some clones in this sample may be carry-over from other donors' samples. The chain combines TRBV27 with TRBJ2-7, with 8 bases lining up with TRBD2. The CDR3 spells CASSQHRAYSGSSYEQYF. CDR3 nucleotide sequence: TGTGCCAGCAGTCAGCACAGGGCGTACAGCGGGAGCTCCTACGAGCAGTACTTC.